The 30 T cell receptor beta chains listed next were all sequenced from one sample in a study. Using its own MiXCR run on the reads, TCRdb lists one record per CDR3 protein. The table has about 16,000 distinct CDR3 sequences, approximately 34% seen once. Input material: blood. These receptors all stem from a human donor.

Comment on this clonotype: A read error may explain this, as a much larger clone is one base away. The chain joins TRBV29-1 to TRBJ2-5, with 11 bases aligning to TRBD2. The better agreement between TRBJ2-1 and the DNA end casts doubt on the J call. This CDR3 is built from 14 residues. Germline V lookup: CDR1 SQVTM, CDR2 ANQGSEA. The CDR3 reads CSVFDSGRGETQFF. The CDR3 nucleotides are TGCAGCGTTTTTGATAGCGGGAGGGGAGAGACCCAGTTCTTC.

This clonotype was counted only a few times. This chain links TRBV4-2 with TRBJ2-2; D perhaps matches TRBD2 (6 bases). The CDR3 runs to 21 residues. Between the trimmed V and J ends, which lost 0 bases and 2 bases, there was a span of 25 bases. Germline CDR1 and CDR2: LGHNA and YNFKEQ. The CDR3 protein is CASSQDESSGWLAFNTGELFF. As DNA, the CDR3 is TGTGCCAGCAGCCAAGATGAATCTTCGGGATGGCTAGCGTTCAACACCGGGGAGCTGTTTTTT.

This clonotype came up many times. J is TRBJ2-5 and V is TRBV18; 7 bases are shared with TRBD1. The CDR3 consists of 15 residues. Trimming removed 2 bases from V and 0 bases from J; junction bases left unmatched: 3. Germline assignment: CDR1 KGHSH and CDR2 LQKENI. CDR3 DNA: TGTGCCAGCTCACCAATTACAGGGGACCAAGAGACCCAGTACTTC. Its protein is CASSPITGDQETQYF.

This clonotype is judged medium-sized. The V call is TRBV15, the J call TRBJ2-7, with D possibly called TRBD1 or TRBD2 (6 bases each). Germline loops: CDR1 LNHNV, CDR2 YYDKDF (reference sequence). The CDR3 loop spans 15 amino acids. V lost 4 bases and J lost 6, with 19 bases in between. The CDR3 DNA reads TGTGCCACCAGCATTCGGAGGGCAGGGGTTCTCGAGCAGTACTTC. Protein product: CATSIRRAGVLEQYF.

By sample fraction, this clonotype is medium-sized. The chain is built from TRBV29-1 and TRBJ2-1; 14 nucleotides agree with TRBD2. This CDR3 contains 12 residues. The germline CDR1 and CDR2 sequences are SQVTM and ANQGSEA. CDR3: CSATSGRAEQFF. In nucleotides, the CDR3 is TGCAGTGCGACTAGCGGGAGGGCTGAGCAGTTCTTC.

The genes are TRBV4-2 and TRBJ2-6, with D perhaps assigned TRBD1 or TRBD2 (5 bases each). This CDR3 comprises 17 residues. V lost 1 base, J lost 2 bases, and 12 bases lay in between. CDR1 is LGHNA and CDR2 is YNFKEQ in the germline V gene. CDR3 in amino acids: CASSQAWDRAGANVLTF. The CDR3 DNA follows: TGTGCCAGCAGCCAAGCCTGGGACCGGGCTGGGGCCAACGTCCTGACTTTC.

This clonotype was picked up a small number of times. It may be a read error: a sequence one base away is much more abundant. The gene calls are TRBV18 and TRBJ2-1; D may be TRBD2 (6 bases). The CDR3 has 14 amino acids. V lost 1 base, J lost 10 bases, and 14 bases lay in between. Germline CDR1 reads KGHSH; CDR2 reads LQKENI. This chain's CDR3 is CASSPQAGTYEQFF. The DNA of the CDR3 is TGTGCCAGCTCACCACAGGCGGGAACCTACGAGCAGTTCTTC.

In this sample, this clonotype is medium-sized. The CDR3 DNA reads as TGTGCCACCAGCTCTAGGACGAGTACTGAAGCTTTCTTT. Protein: CATSSRTSTEAFF. The chain has TRBV15 and TRBJ1-1; D unresolved. The V gene lost 5 bases and the J gene lost 5 bases, with 12 bases spanning the gap. The length of the CDR3 is 13 residues. Germline CDR1 reads LNHNV; CDR2 reads YYDKDF (reference sequence). Supplemented by reference TRBV15 and TRBJ1-1, the full variable domain reads DAMVIQNPRYQVTQFGKPVTLSCSQTLNHNVMYWYQQKSSQAPKLLFHYYDKDFNNEADTPDNFQSRRPNTSFCFLDIRSPGLGDTAMYLCATSSRTSTEAFFGQGTRLTVV.

The V gene is TRBV4-3, the J gene TRBJ1-1, with D possibly matching TRBD1 (5 bases). Germline-derived CDR1 and CDR2 are LGHNA and YSLEER. The V end lost 0 bases, the J end lost 11 bases, and 19 bases lay between the germline ends. The CDR3 loop spans 15 amino acids. This CDR3 reads CASSQDLAVGTDAFF. DNA of the CDR3: TGCGCCAGCAGCCAAGATCTCGCGGTAGGGACGGACGCTTTCTTT.

This chain joins TRBV29-1 and TRBJ2-1; no firm D call. From germline, CDR1 is SQVTM and CDR2 ANQGSEA. This CDR3 has 12 residues. V gave up 6 bases and J gave up 8 bases, with 14 bases separating them. In DNA form, the CDR3 reads TGCAGCGTGCCCAGGAGAGCGTATGAGCAGTTCTTC. This encodes CSVPRRAYEQFF.

V is TRBV4-3 and J is TRBJ1-4, with D possibly being TRBD1 (5 bases). The germline V gene has CDR1 LGHNA and CDR2 YSLEER. The CDR3 is made up of 16 amino acids. The V end lost 4 bases, the J end lost 7 bases, and 19 bases lay between the germline ends. In DNA, the CDR3 is TGCGCCAGCAGCCTCCTCTCAGGGAGTAGTACTGAAAAACTGTTTTTT. Its translation is CASSLLSGSSTEKLFF.

This clonotype was detected ten times or more. This chain connects TRBV29-1 to TRBJ1-1; 8 nucleotides align to TRBD1. The germline V gene has CDR1 SQVTM and CDR2 ANQGSEA. CDR3 length: 12 residues. V dropped 7 bases and J dropped 1; count of bases not matched to a gene: 2. The CDR3 is CSAGQGNTEAFF. As DNA, the CDR3 is TGCAGCGCCGGACAGGGGAACACTGAAGCTTTCTTT.

This chain joins TRBV24-1 and TRBJ1-5; the match to TRBD1 covers 8 bases. There are 16 residues in the CDR3. V was clipped by 4 bases and J by 0 bases; unmatched bases: 4. Germline V gives CDR1 KGHDR, CDR2 SFDVKD. The CDR3 DNA reads TGTGCCACCAGTGACAGTGGGACAGGTAGCAATCAGCCCCAGCATTTT. Encoded protein: CATSDSGTGSNQPQHF.

On this clonotype: A much larger clone differs from this one at a single base, so this may be a read error. This chain links TRBV29-1 with TRBJ2-1; the match to TRBD2 covers 7 bases. The CDR3 is made up of 13 amino acids. V shed 4 bases and J 10 bases; nucleotides not matched to a gene: 10. CDR1 is SQVTM and CDR2 is ANQGSEA in the germline V gene. CDR3 sequence: CSVGLAVSYEQFF. The CDR3 nucleotides are TGCAGCGTTGGGCTAGCGGTCTCCTACGAGCAGTTCTTC.

This chain uses TRBV29-1 with TRBJ1-4; 9 bases align to TRBD1. Germline values: CDR1 SQVTM, CDR2 ANQGSEA. CDR3 length: 12 residues. Trimming at V came to 6 bases and at J to 8 bases, leaving 4 bases not matched to a gene. The CDR3 protein is CSVTTGGEKLFF. The CDR3 DNA follows: TGCAGCGTCACCACAGGGGGCGAAAAACTGTTTTTT.

Relative to its sample, this clonotype is medium-sized. The chain carries TRBV4-3 and TRBJ2-7; TRBD1 matches 10 bases. Germline-derived CDR1 and CDR2 are LGHNA and YSLEER. V gave up 3 bases and J gave up 4 bases; unmatched junction bases: 6. This CDR3 comprises 15 residues. CDR3: CASSQLLGQGYEQYF. Here the CDR3 DNA reads TGCGCCAGCAGCCAGCTGTTGGGACAGGGGTACGAGCAGTACTTC.

The chain combines TRBV4-3 with TRBJ1-2; 12 bases match TRBD1. Unmatched junction bases numbered 4, after V lost 4 bases and J lost 4 bases. The V gene's germline CDR1 is LGHNA and CDR2 YSLEER. The CDR3 is 15 residues long. CDR3 residues: CASSPGTGGPYGYTF. The DNA of the CDR3 is TGCGCCAGCAGCCCAGGGACAGGGGGCCCCTATGGCTACACCTTC.

This clonotype was counted only a few times. The rearrangement links TRBV13 to TRBJ2-1, with 7 bases aligning to TRBD2. Unmatched junction bases numbered 8, after V lost 6 bases and J lost 0 bases. Germline assignment: CDR1 PRHDT and CDR2 FYEKMQ (reference sequence). The CDR3 consists of 16 residues. The CDR3 coding sequence is TGTGCCAGCAGGAACATCGGGGGGAGCTCCTACAATGAGCAGTTCTTC. It specifies CASRNIGGSSYNEQFF.

This clonotype appeared a few times. The rearrangement joins TRBV14 to TRBJ2-5, with TRBD2 matching 10 bases. CDR1 and CDR2 (germline): SGHDN, FVKESK. V gave up 1 base and J gave up 5 bases; unmatched junction bases: 16. The CDR3 runs 19 residues. CDR3 sequence (DNA): TGTGCCAGCAGCCAAGCCCCAACGATTCTAGCGGGAGTCGGGGAGACCCAGTACTTC. Amino acids: CASSQAPTILAGVGETQYF.

The chain recombines TRBV29-1 with TRBJ2-5; D not certain. The DNA end is more similar to TRBJ2-1, so the J call may be wrong. This CDR3 region has 12 residues. Germline loops: CDR1 SQVTM, CDR2 ANQGSEA. CDR3 sequence reads: CSVFGTNNEQFF. The CDR3, as DNA: TGCAGCGTTTTTGGTACGAACAATGAGCAGTTCTTC.

In this sample, this clonotype turned up many times. The genes are TRBV4-3 and TRBJ1-1; unclear D gene. The CDR3 has 13 amino acids. Trimming left V 1 base short and J 1 base short, with 4 bases between. Germline lookup yields CDR1 LGHNA and CDR2 YSLEER. In DNA, the CDR3 is TGCGCCAGCAGCCAAGTACAGAACACTGAAGCTTTCTTT. Translation gives CASSQVQNTEAFF.

This clonotype came up many times. The rearrangement joins TRBV4-3 to TRBJ2-7, with 11 bases fitting TRBD2. J lost 1 base, V lost 3 bases, and 5 bases had no gene match. The CDR3 is 16 amino acids. The germline V gene has CDR1 LGHNA and CDR2 YSLEER. The CDR3, as DNA: TGCGCCAGCAGCCATGAAGGGACTAGCGGATCCTACGAGCAGTACTTC. Translation: CASSHEGTSGSYEQYF.

Concerning this clonotype itself: With a much larger clone just one base away, this may be a read error. The chain uses TRBV4-3 and TRBJ2-7; D call uncertain. Per the germline V gene, CDR1 is LGHNA and CDR2 is YSLEER. The CDR3 is made up of 14 amino acids. The CDR3 protein is CASSHTSTNNEQLF. Written as DNA, the CDR3 is TGCGCCAGCAGCCATACCTCGACCAACAATGAGCAGTTATTC.

This clonotype is classed as medium-sized. CDR3 nucleotides: TGCAGCGTTGCGCACAGAGCGAGCAATCAGCCCCAGCATTTT. Its translation is CSVAHRASNQPQHF. This chain joins TRBV29-1 and TRBJ1-5; D unresolved. Germline values: CDR1 SQVTM, CDR2 ANQGSEA. This CDR3 spans 14 amino acids. V gave up 4 bases and J gave up 1 base, with 11 bases separating them.

This clonotype was recorded many times. The gene calls are TRBV14 and TRBJ1-6, with 9 positions matching TRBD1. Germline V CDR1 and CDR2: SGHDN, FVKESK. The CDR3 extends over 15 amino acids. V lost 3 bases and J lost 9; bases outside the gene matches: 6. The chain's CDR3 is CASSQGQGGASPLHF. The CDR3 bases are TGTGCCAGCAGCCAGGGACAGGGTGGCGCTTCACCCCTCCACTTT.

V usage is TRBV4-3 and J usage is TRBJ1-2, with TRBD1 matching over 8 bases. V dropped 0 bases and J dropped 13; count of bases not matched to a gene: 10. This CDR3 region has 14 residues. Germline CDR1 is LGHNA and CDR2 is YSLEER. This CDR3 is CASSQDRTGYLGTF. The CDR3 nucleotides are TGCGCCAGCAGCCAAGACCGGACAGGGTACTTGGGCACCTTC.

This clonotype was seen ten or more times. The J gene is TRBJ1-1, the V gene TRBV4-2; possible D gene TRBD1, 6 bases. This CDR3 region has 20 residues. Germline V CDR1 and CDR2: LGHNA, YNFKEQ. V gave up 1 base and J gave up 0 bases, with 24 bases separating them. CDR3 sequence (DNA): TGTGCCAGCAGCCAAGTTGGGGGCCGACAGATCCGAAACATGAACACTGAAGCTTTCTTT. It is translated as CASSQVGGRQIRNMNTEAFF.

The rearrangement joins TRBV18 to TRBJ2-6; the D is unclear. In germline, CDR1 is KGHSH, CDR2 LQKENI. The CDR3 has 16 residues. Trimming took 0 bases from V and 11 from J, leaving 17 bases between them. The CDR3 region is CASSPPGRPISYVLTF. The CDR3 bases are TGTGCCAGCTCACCACCCGGCAGGCCTATCTCCTACGTCCTGACTTTC.

The chain employs TRBV4-2 and TRBJ2-1; perhaps TRBD2 as D (6 bases). This CDR3 has 17 amino acids. V lost 1 base and J lost 5, with 18 bases in between. Germline CDR1 reads LGHNA; CDR2 reads YNFKEQ. The CDR3 reads CASSQGLSGGYDNEQFF. The DNA of the CDR3 is TGTGCCAGCAGCCAAGGTCTAAGCGGAGGGTATGACAATGAGCAGTTCTTC.

The chain links TRBV20-1 to TRBJ2-4; weak D call: TRBD1 (5 bases). The CDR3 is 14 amino acids. V was pared by 3 bases and J by 13 bases, with 22 bases between. Germline V gene data show CDR1 as DFQATT and CDR2 as SNEGSKA (reference sequence). The CDR3 here is CSARDTYSNQPQYF. Here the CDR3 DNA reads TGCAGTGCTAGGGACACCTATAGCAATCAGCCCCAGTACTTC.